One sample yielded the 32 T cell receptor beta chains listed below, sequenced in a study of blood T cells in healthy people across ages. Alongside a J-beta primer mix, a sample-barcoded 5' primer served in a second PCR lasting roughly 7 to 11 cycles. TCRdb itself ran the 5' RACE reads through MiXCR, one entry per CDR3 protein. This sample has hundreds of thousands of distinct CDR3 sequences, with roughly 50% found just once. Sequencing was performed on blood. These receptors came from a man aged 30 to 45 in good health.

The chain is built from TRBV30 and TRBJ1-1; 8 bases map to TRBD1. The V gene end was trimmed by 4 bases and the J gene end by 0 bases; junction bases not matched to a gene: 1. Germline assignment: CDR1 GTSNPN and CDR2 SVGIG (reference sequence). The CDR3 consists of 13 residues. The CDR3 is CAWTGGLNTEAFF. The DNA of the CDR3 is TGTGCCTGGACAGGGGGCTTGAACACTGAAGCTTTCTTT.

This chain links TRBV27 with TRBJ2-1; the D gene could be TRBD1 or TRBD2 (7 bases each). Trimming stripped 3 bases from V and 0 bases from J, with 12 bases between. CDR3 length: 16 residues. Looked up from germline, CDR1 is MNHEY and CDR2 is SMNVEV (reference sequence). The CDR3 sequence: CASSFGGTASYNEQFF. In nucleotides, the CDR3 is TGTGCCAGCAGTTTCGGGGGGACAGCCTCCTACAATGAGCAGTTCTTC.

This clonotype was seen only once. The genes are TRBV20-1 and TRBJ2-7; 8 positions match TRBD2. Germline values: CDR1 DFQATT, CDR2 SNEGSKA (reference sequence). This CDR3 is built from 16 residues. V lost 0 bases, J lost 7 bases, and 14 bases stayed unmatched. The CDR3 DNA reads TGCAGTGCTAGAGATCCCCTTAGCGGGAATAGGGTTGAGCAGTACTTC. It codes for CSARDPLSGNRVEQYF.

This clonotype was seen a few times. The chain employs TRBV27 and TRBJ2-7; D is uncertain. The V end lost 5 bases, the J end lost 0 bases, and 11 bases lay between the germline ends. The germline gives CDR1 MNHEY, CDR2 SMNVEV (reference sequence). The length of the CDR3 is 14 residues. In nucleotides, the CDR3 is TGTGCCAGCAGTCCAAAAACGATCTCCTACGAGCAGTACTTC. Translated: CASSPKTISYEQYF.

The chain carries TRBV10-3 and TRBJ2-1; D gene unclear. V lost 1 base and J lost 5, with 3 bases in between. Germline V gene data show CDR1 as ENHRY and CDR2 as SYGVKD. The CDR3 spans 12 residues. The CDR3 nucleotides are TGTGCCATCAGTGAGTTAAACAATGAGCAGTTCTTC. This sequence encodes CAISELNNEQFF.

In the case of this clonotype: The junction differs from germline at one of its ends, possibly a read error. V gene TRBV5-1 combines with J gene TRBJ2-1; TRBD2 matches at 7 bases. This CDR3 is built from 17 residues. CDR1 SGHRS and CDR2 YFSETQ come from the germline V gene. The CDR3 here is CANSPGFGGGPLNEQFF. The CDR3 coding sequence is TGCGCCAACAGCCCGGGCTTTGGGGGAGGGCCTCTGAATGAGCAGTTCTTC.

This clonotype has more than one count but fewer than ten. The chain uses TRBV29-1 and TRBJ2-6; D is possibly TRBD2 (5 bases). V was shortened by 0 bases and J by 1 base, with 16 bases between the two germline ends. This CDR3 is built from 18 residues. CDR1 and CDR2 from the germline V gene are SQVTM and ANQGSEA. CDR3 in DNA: TGCAGCGTTGAAGATCCTGGCACCCGAGGGTCTGGGGCCAACGTCCTGACTTTC. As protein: CSVEDPGTRGSGANVLTF. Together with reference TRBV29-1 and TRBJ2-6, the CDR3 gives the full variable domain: SAVISQKPSRDICQRGTSLTIQCQVDSQVTMMFWYRQQPGQSLTLIATANQGSEATYESGFVIDKFPISRPNLTFSTLTVSNMSPEDSSIYLCSVEDPGTRGSGANVLTFGAGSRLTVL.

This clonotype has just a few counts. The CDR3 nucleotides read TGTGCCAGCAGTAACGGACTAGCGGGGGACGAGCAGTACTTC. As protein: CASSNGLAGDEQYF. The chain combines TRBV12-3 or TRBV12-4 with TRBJ2-7; 13 positions agree with TRBD2. The CDR3 length is 14 residues. V was clipped by 5 bases and J by 5 bases; unmatched bases: 3.

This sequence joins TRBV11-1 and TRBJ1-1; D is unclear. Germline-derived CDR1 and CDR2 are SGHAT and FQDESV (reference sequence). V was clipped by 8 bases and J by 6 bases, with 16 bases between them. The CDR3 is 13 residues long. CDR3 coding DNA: TGTGCCAGCGGTCAGGTTGAGTGGGCTGAAGCTTTCTTT. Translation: CASGQVEWAEAFF.

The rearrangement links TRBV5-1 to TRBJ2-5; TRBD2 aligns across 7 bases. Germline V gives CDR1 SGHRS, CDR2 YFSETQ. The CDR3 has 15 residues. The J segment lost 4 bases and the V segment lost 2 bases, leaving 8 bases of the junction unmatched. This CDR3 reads CASSFQSGTGETQYF. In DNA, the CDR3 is TGCGCCAGCAGCTTCCAGAGCGGGACCGGAGAGACCCAGTACTTC.

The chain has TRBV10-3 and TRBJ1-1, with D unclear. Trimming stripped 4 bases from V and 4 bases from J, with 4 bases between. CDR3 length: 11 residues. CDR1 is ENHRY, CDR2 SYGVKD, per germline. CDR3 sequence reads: CAISAGTEAFF. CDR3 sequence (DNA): TGTGCCATCAGTGCCGGCACTGAAGCTTTCTTT.

The CDR3 sequence is CSAPTSGSSYNEQFF. CDR3 DNA: TGCAGTGCACCGACTAGCGGGAGCTCCTACAATGAGCAGTTCTTC. The genes are TRBV20-1 and TRBJ2-1, with 12 bases identical to TRBD2. CDR1 and CDR2 (germline): DFQATT, SNEGSKA (reference sequence). Losses at the gene ends were 6 bases for V and 0 bases for J; bases not matched to a gene: 3. This CDR3 comprises 15 residues.

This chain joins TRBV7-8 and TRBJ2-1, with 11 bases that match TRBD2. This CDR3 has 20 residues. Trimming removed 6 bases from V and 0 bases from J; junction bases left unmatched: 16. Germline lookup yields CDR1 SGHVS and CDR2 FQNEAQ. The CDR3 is CASRATGTSGLLSSYNEQFF. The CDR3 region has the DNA TGTGCCAGCAGGGCAACCGGGACTAGCGGCCTCTTGAGCTCCTACAATGAGCAGTTCTTC.

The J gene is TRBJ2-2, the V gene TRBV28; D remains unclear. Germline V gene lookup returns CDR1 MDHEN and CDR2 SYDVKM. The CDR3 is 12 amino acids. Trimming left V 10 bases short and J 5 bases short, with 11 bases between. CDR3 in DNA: TGTGCCACCCGGTGGCGAACCGGGGAGCTGTTTTTT. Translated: CATRWRTGELFF.

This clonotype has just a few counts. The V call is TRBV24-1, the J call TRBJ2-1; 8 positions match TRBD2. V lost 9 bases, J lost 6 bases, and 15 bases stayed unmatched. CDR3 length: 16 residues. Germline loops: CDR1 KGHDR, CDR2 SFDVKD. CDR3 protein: CATGASGTRLFNEQFF. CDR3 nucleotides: TGTGCCACCGGTGCATCCGGGACTAGACTATTCAATGAGCAGTTCTTC.

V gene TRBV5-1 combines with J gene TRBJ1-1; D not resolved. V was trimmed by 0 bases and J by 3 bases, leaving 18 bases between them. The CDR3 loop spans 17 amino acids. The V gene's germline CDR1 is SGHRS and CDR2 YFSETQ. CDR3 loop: CASSLEGTVRRDTEAFF. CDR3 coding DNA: TGCGCCAGCAGCTTGGAGGGTACAGTGAGACGGGACACTGAAGCTTTCTTT.

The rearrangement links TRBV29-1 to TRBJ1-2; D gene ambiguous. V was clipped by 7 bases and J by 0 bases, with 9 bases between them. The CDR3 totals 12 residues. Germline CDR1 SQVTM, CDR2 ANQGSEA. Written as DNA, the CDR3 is TGCAGCGGCGACCTAGCTAACTATGGCTACACCTTC. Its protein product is CSGDLANYGYTF.

This CDR3 is CASGGDRDLPGANVLTF. The CDR3 region has the DNA TGTGCCAGCGGCGGGGACAGGGACCTCCCCGGGGCCAACGTCCTGACTTTC. The chain has TRBV2 and TRBJ2-6; 9 positions agree with TRBD1. Trimming at V came to 8 bases and at J to 4 bases, leaving 12 bases not matched to a gene. This CDR3 is built from 17 residues. In germline, CDR1 is SNHLY, CDR2 FYNNEI.

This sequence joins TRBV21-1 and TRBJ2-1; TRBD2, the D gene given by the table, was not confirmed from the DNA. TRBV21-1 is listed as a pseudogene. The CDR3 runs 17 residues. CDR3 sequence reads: CASSKEWRESSYNEQFF. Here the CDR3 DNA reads TGTGCCAGCAGCAAAGAATGGCGGGAGAGCTCCTACAATGAGCAGTTCTTC.

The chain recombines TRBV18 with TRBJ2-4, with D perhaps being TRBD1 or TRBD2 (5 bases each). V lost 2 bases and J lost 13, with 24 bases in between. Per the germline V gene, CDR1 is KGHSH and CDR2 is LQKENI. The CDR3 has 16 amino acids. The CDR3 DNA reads TGTGCCAGCTCACCAAAGGTTGGCAGAGGGGCCGGGGAGCAGTACTTC. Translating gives CASSPKVGRGAGEQYF. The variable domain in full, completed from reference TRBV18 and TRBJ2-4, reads NAGVMQNPRHLVRRRGQEARLRCSPMKGHSHVYWYRQLPEEGLKFMVYLQKENIIDESGMPKERFSAEFPKEGPSILRIQQVVRGDSAAYFCASSPKVGRGAGEQYFGAGTRLSVL.

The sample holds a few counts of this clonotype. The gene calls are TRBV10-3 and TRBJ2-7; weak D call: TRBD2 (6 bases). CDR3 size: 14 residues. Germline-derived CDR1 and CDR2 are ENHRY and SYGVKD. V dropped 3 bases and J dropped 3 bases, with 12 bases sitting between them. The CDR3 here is CAISDYRGFYEQYF. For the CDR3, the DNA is TGTGCCATCAGTGATTACCGGGGGTTCTACGAGCAGTACTTC.

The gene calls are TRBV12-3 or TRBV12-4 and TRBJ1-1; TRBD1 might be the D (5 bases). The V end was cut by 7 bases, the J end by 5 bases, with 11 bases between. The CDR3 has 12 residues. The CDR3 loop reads CASTLGGTEAFF. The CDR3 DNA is TGTGCCAGCACCTTGGGGGGTACTGAAGCTTTCTTT.

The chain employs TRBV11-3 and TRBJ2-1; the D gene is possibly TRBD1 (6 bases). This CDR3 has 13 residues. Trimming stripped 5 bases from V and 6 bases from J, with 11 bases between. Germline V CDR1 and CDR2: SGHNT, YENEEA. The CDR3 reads CASSATGPNEQFF. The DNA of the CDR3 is TGTGCCAGCAGCGCGACAGGCCCCAATGAGCAGTTCTTC.

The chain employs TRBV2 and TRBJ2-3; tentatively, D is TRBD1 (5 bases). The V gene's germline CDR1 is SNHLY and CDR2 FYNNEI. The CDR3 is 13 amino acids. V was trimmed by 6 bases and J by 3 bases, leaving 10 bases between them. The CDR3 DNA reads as TGTGCCAGCAGGGCAGGGATGACAGATACGCAGTATTTT. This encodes CASRAGMTDTQYF. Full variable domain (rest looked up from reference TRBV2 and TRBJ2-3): EPEVTQTPSHQVTQMGQEVILRCVPISNHLYFYWYRQILGQKVEFLVSFYNNEISEKSEIFDDQFSVERPDGSNFTLKIRSTKLEDSAMYFCASRAGMTDTQYFGPGTRLTVL.

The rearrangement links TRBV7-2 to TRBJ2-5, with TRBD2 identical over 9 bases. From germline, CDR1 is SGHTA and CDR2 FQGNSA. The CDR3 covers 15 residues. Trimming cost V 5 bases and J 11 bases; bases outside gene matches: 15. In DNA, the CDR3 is TGTGCCAGCAGCCGTATAGCGGGAGACGGGTATGAGCAGTACTTC. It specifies CASSRIAGDGYEQYF.

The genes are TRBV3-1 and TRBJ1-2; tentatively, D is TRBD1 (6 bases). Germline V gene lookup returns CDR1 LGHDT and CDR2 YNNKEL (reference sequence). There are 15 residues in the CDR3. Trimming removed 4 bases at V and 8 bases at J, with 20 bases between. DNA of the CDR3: TGTGCCAGCAGCCCGAGACAGGTCGGGGCCCAGGGCTACACCTTC. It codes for CASSPRQVGAQGYTF.

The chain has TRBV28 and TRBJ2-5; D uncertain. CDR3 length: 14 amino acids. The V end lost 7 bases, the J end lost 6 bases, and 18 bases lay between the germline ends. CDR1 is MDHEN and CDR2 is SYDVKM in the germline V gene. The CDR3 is CASTESPNRQTQYF. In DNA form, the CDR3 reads TGTGCCAGCACAGAATCCCCTAACCGGCAGACCCAGTACTTC.

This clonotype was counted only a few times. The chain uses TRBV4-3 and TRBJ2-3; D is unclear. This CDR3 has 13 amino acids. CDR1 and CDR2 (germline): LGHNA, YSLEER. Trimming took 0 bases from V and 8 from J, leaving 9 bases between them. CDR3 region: CASSQDRPRTQYF. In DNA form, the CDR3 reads TGCGCCAGCAGCCAAGACAGACCTCGTACGCAGTATTTT.

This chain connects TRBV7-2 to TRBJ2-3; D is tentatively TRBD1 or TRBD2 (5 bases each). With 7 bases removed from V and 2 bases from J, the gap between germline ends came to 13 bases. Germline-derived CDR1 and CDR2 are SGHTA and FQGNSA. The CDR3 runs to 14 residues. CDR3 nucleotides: TGTGCCAGCACCTCCCCGGGGCCCACAGATACGCAGTATTTT. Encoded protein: CASTSPGPTDTQYF.

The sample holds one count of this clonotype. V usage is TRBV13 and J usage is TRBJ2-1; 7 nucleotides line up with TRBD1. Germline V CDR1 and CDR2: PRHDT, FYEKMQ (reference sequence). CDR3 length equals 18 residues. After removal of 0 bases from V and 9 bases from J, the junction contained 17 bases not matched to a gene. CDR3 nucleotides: TGTGCCAGCAGCTTAGGGCAGGGGGTATGGCAACCGGGCGGTGAGCAGTTCTTC. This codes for CASSLGQGVWQPGGEQFF.

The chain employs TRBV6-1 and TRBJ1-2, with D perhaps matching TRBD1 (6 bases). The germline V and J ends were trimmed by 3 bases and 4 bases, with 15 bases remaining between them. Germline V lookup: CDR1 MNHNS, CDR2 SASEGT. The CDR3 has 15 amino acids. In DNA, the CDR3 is TGTGCCAGCAGTGAGACCCATGGGGGCAGCTATGGCTACACCTTC. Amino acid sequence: CASSETHGGSYGYTF.

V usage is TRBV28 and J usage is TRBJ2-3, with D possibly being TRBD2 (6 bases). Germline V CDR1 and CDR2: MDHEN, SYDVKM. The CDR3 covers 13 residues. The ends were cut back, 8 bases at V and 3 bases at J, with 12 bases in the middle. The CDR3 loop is CASGQGGTDTQYF. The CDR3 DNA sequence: TGTGCCAGCGGGCAGGGAGGTACAGATACGCAGTATTTT.